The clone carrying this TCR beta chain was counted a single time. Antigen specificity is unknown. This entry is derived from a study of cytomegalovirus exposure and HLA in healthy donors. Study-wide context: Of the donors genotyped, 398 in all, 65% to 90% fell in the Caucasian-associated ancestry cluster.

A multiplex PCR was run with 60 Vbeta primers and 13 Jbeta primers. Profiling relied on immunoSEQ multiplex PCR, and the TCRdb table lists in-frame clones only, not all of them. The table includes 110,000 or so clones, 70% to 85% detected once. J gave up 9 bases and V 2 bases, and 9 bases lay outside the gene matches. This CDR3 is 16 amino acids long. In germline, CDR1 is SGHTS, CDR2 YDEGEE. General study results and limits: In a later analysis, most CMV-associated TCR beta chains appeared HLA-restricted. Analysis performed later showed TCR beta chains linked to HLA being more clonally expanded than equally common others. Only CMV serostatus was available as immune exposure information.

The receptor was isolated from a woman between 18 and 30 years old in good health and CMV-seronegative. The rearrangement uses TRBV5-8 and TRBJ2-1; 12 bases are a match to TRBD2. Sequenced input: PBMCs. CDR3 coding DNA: TGTGCCAGCAGCTTCCTTAGGCTAGCGGGAGGGAGTGAGCAGTTCTTC. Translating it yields CASSFLRLAGGSEQFF. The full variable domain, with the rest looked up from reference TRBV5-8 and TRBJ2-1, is EAGVTQSPTHLIKTRGQQATLRCSPISGHTSVYWYQQALGLGLQFLLWYDEGEERNRGNFPPRFSGRQFPNYSSELNVNALELEDSALYLCASSFLRLAGGSEQFFGPGTRLTVL.